This TCR beta chain was obtained from a study of CD8 T cells in Susac syndrome. After extraction with the RNeasy kit, about 0.45 to 1 ug of the RNA was reverse transcribed using random hexamers. Amplification of TCR beta CDR3 by immunoSEQ multiplex PCR spanned 54 Vbeta and 13 Jbeta. TCRdb re-called the immunoSEQ multiplex PCR reads through MiXCR, storing one row per CDR3 protein. The data contain approximately 300,000 distinct CDR3 sequences, about 82% of them singletons. From blood CD8+ and CD4+ T cells, TCR beta sequences were generated. The multiple sclerosis controls, all treatment-naive patients, had relapsing-remitting disease that was stable or active. Purification of the CD8+ and CD4+ T cells relied on negative isolation, and TEMRA cells underwent FACS enrichment. The CDR3 length is 15 residues. The germline V gene has CDR1 MNHEY and CDR2 SVGAGI. V lost 3 bases to trimming and J lost 0 bases, with 9 bases between them.

The genes are TRBV6-5 and TRBJ2-1; D is ambiguous. The material sequenced was CD8+ T cells from PBMCs. This TCR came from a human donor with multiple sclerosis. CDR3 in amino acids: CASSYRPSSYNEQFF. CDR3 nucleotide sequence: TGTGCCAGCAGTTATCGGCCTAGCTCCTACAATGAGCAGTTCTTC.